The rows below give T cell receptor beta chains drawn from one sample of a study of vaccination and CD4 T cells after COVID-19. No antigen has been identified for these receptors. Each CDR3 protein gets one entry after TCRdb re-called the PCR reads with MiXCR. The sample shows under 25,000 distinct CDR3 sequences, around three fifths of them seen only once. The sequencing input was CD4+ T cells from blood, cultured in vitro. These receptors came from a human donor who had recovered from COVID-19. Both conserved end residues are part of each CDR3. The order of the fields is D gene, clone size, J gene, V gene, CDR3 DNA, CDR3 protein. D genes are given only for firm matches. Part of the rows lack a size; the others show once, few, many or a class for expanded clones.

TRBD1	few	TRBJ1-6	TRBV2	TGTGCCAGCAGTCCCCAGACAGGGGGGGGATCACCCCTCCACTTT	CASSPQTGGGSPLHF
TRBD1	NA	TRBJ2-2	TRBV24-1	TGTGCCACCAGTGATTCCCCCCAGACAGGGAGTAGTCTGTTTTTT	CATSDSPQTGSSLFF
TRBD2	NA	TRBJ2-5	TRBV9	TGTGCCAGCAGCCCAGGGACTAGCGGGAGTTGGGAGACCCAGTACTTC	CASSPGTSGSWETQYF
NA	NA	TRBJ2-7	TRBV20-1	TGCAGTGCTAGGTCAGGCCACGAGCAGTACTTC	CSARSGHEQYF
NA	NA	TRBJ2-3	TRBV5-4	TGTGCCAGTTATACACGGGGCACAGATACGCAGTATTTT	CASYTRGTDTQYF
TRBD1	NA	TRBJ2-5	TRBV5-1	TGCGCCAGCAGCTTACCGGGACAGAAAGAGACCCAGTACTTC	CASSLPGQKETQYF
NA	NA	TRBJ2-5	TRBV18	TGTGCCAGCTCACCACCCGGGACAAGCCAAGAGACCCAGTACTTC	CASSPPGTSQETQYF
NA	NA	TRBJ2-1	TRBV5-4	TGTGCCAGCAGCCGAAGGTTCCTCAACAATGAGCAGTTCTTC	CASSRRFLNNEQFF
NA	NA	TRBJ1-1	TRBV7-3	TGTGCCAGCAGCCGGATAGGGGGGGACACTGAAGCTTTCTTT	CASSRIGGDTEAFF
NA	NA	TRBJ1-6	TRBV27	TGTGCCAGCAGTTTATCGGGCGGGGGAAATCGATCACCCCTCCACTTT	CASSLSGGGNRSPLHF
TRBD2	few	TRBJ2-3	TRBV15	TGTGCCACCAGGACGGGACTAGCGTCAGATACGCAGTATTTT	CATRTGLASDTQYF
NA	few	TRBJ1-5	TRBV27	TGTGCCAGCAGTTTAACTAGCAATCAGCCCCAGCATTTT	CASSLTSNQPQHF
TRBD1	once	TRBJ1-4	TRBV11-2	TGTGCCAGCAGGCAGGACAGGGATGGAAAACTGTTTTTT	CASRQDRDGKLFF
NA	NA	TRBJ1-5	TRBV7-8	TGTGCCAGCAGCCCCGGGGAAGGAGGGCAGCCCCAGCATTTT	CASSPGEGGQPQHF
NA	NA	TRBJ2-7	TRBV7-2	TGTGCCAGCAGCTTAGTCGAGACCTACGAGCAGTACTTC	CASSLVETYEQYF
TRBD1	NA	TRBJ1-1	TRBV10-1	TGCGCCAGCAGTGCGGGCACAGGGGGCTTGACTGAAGCTTTCTTT	CASSAGTGGLTEAFF
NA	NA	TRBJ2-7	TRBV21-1	TGTGCCAGCACGGGGACTAGCGGGCCCCGAGACACCTACGAGCAGTACTTC	CASTGTSGPRDTYEQYF
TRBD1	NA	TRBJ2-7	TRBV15	TGTGCCACCAGCAGAGCCCGGGACAGGCCAAGCGAGCAGTACTTC	CATSRARDRPSEQYF
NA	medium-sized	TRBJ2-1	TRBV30	TGTGCCTGGAGTGTTTCGGCGGGAAGAGGGATCTTC	CAWSVSAGRGIF
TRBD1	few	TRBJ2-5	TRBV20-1	TGCAGTGCTAAGGCCCCAGGGGGCGGACAAGAGACCCAGTACTTC	CSAKAPGGGQETQYF
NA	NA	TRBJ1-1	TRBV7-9	TGTGCCAGCAGCTTAGACGGGGGAAGTAGAGACACTGAAGCTTTCTTT	CASSLDGGSRDTEAFF
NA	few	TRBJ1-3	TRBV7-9	TGTGCCAGCAGCTTACAGGGAACCTCTGGAAACACCATATATTTT	CASSLQGTSGNTIYF
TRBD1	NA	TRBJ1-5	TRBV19	TGTGCCAGTAGTGGGACAGGGGAAGGCAATCAGCCCCAGCATTTT	CASSGTGEGNQPQHF
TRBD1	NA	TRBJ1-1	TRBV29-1	TGCAGCGTTGTTGAGGAAGGGGGCCAGGGGGAAGCTTTCTTT	CSVVEEGGQGEAFF
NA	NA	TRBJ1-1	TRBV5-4	TGTGCCAGCAGCTTCGGGGGAAGGGACACTGAAGCTTTCTTT	CASSFGGRDTEAFF
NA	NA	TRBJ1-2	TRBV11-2	TGTGCCAGCGGTCAAAACACTAACTATGGCTACACCTTC	CASGQNTNYGYTF
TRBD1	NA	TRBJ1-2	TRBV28	TGTGCCAGCAGGAAACAGGGGGCGAACTATGGCTACACCTTC	CASRKQGANYGYTF
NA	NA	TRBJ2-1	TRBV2	TGTGCCAGCAGTGAAACTAGCATTGTCAATGAGCAGTTCTTC	CASSETSIVNEQFF
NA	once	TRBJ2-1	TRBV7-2	TGTGCCAGCAGCTTAGAGCAGGGGAGAAATGAGCAGTTCTTC	CASSLEQGRNEQFF
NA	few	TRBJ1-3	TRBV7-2	TGTGCCAGCAGCCTAGAGGGCTCTGGAAACACCATATATTTT	CASSLEGSGNTIYF
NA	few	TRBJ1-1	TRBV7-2	TGTGCCAGCAGCTTAAAATACCGGGACGTTAACACTGAAGCTTTCTTT	CASSLKYRDVNTEAFF
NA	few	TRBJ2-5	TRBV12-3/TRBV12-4	TGTGCCAGCAGGCCGACAGTGGGGACCCAGTACTTC	CASRPTVGTQYF
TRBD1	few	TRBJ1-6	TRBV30	TGTGCCTGTCGCGGTGTCTTCTTACTGGGACAGAATTCACCCCTCCACTTT	CACRGVFLLGQNSPLHF
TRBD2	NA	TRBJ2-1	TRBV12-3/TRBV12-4	TGTGCCAGCAACCCATTTAGCGGGAGGGCAACGTTCTTC	CASNPFSGRATFF
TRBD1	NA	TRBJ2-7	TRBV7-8	TGTGCCAGCAGCTGGGACAGGGGGCCCTACGAGCAGTACTTC	CASSWDRGPYEQYF
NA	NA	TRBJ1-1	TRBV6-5	TGTGCCAGCAGTTACGGGAGGCCCGCGGGGACTGAAGCTTTCTTT	CASSYGRPAGTEAFF
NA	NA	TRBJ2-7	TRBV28	TGTGCCAGCAGGCTGTCCAATTACGAGCAGTACTTC	CASRLSNYEQYF
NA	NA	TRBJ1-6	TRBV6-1	TGTGCCAGCAAGGGGGGAGATTGGAGCCAAATTTCACCCCTCCACTTT	CASKGGDWSQISPLHF
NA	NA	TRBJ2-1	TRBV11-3	TGTGCCAGCAGCTTTAGTGGGGGTTCCCGCTATTTCAATGAGCAGTTCTTC	CASSFSGGSRYFNEQFF